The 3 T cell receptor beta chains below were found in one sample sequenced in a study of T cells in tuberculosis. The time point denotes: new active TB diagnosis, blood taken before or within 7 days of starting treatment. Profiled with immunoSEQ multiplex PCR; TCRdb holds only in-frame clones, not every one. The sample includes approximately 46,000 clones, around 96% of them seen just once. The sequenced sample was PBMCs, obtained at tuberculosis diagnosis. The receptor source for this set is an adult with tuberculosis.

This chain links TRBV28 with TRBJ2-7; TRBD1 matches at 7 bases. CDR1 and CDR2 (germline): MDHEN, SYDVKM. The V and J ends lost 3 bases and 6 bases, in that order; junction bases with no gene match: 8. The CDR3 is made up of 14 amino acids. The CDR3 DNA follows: TGTGCCAGCAGTTTGCCCACAGGGGTACTCGAGCAGTACTTC. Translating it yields CASSLPTGVLEQYF.

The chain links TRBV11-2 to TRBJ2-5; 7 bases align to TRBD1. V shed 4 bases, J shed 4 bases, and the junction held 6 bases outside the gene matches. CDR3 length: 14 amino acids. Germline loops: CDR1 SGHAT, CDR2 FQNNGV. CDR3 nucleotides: TGTGCCAGCAGCTCGACAGGGCTTAGAGAGACCCAGTACTTC. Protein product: CASSSTGLRETQYF.

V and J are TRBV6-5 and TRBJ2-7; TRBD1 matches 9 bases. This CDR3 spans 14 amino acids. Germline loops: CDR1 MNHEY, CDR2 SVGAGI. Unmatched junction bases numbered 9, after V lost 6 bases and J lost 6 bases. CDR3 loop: CASRLQGATREQYF. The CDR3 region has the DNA TGTGCCAGCAGGCTACAGGGGGCAACGCGCGAGCAGTACTTC.